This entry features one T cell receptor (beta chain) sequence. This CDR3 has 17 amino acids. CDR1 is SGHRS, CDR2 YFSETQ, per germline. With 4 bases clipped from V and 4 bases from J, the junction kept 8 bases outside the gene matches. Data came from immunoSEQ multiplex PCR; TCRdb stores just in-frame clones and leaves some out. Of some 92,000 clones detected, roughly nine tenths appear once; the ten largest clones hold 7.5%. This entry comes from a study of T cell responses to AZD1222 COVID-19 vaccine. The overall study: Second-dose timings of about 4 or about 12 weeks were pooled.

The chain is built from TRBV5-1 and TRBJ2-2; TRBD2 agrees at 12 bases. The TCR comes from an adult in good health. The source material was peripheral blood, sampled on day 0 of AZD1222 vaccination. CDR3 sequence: CASSGASGGASTGELFF. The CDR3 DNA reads TGCGCCAGCAGCGGGGCTAGCGGGGGGGCGTCCACCGGGGAGCTGTTTTTT. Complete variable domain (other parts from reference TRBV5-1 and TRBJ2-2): KAGVTQTPRYLIKTRGQQVTLSCSPISGHRSVSWYQQTPGQGLQFLFEYFSETQRNKGNFPGRFSGRQFSNSRSEMNVSTLELGDSALYLCASSGASGGASTGELFFGEGSRLTVL.